The clone carrying this T cell receptor (beta chain) was detected only a few times. Expressed TCRB transcripts were sequenced, since all the RNA that had been isolated was reverse transcribed. Profiling relied on immunoSEQ multiplex PCR, and the TCRdb table lists in-frame clones only, not all of them. Here the sample spans more than 150,000 clones, about 9.1% being singletons. CDR3 length equals 14 residues. V shed 4 bases and J shed 0 bases, with 8 bases lying between them. CDR1 and CDR2 from the germline V gene are SGHNT and YYREEE (reference sequence). The data were taken from a study of beta chain features in type 1 diabetes.

This clonotype was obtained from a woman aged 18-30 years in good health. The chain has TRBV5-4 and TRBJ2-1, with unresolved D. The sequenced sample was central memory CD4+ T cells from blood. The CDR3 nucleotides are TGTGCCAGCAGCCGGGTCAGCTCCTACAATGAGCAGTTCTTC. Translating gives CASSRVSSYNEQFF. Variable domain in full (rest from reference TRBV5-4 and TRBJ2-1): ETGVTQSPTHLIKTRGQQVTLRCSSQSGHNTVSWYQQALGQGPQFIFQYYREEENGRGNFPPRFSGLQFPNYSSELNVNALELDDSALYLCASSRVSSYNEQFFGPGTRLTVL.